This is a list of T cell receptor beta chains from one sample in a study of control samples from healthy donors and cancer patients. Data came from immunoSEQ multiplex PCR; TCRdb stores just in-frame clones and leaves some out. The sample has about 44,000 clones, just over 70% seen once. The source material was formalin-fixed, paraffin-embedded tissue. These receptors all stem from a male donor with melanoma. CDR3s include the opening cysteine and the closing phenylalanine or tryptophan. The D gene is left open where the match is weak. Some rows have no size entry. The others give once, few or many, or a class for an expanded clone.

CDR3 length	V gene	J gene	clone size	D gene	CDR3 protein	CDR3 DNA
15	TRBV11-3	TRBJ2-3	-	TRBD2	CASSSGLAATDTQYF	TGTGCCAGCAGTTCCGGACTAGCGGCCACAGATACGCAGTATTTT
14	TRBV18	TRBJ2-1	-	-	CASSPPLTPSDKFF	TGTGCCAGCTCACCACCCCTTACTCCTTCTGATAAGTTCTTC
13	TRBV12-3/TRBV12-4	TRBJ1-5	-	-	CASSFDRNQPQHF	TGTGCCAGCAGTTTTGACAGGAATCAGCCCCAGCATTTT
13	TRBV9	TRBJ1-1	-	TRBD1	CASSETGSTEAFF	TGTGCCAGCAGCGAGACAGGGAGCACTGAAGCTTTCTTT
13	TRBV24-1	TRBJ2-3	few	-	CATRGGATDTQYF	TGTGCCACCAGGGGGGGGGCAACAGATACGCAGTATTTT
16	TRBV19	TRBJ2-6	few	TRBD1	CASSTLTGAGANVLTF	TGTGCCAGTAGTACCCTGACAGGGGCTGGGGCCAACGTCCTGACTTTC
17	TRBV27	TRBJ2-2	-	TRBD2	CASSFTSGMGNTGELFF	TGTGCCAGCAGTTTTACTAGCGGGATGGGAAACACCGGGGAGCTGTTTTTT
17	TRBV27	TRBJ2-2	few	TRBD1	CASSPTLGQGDFGELFF	TGTGCCAGCAGTCCCACTTTGGGACAGGGGGATTTCGGGGAGCTGTTTTTT
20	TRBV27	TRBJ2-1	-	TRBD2	CASSLGAGGGTSGRRGEQFF	TGTGCCAGCAGTTTAGGAGCAGGGGGGGGGACTAGCGGGAGGAGAGGTGAGCAGTTCTTC
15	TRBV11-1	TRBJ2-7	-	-	CASSLDASAHYEQYF	TGTGCCAGCAGCTTAGACGCTAGCGCACACTACGAGCAGTACTTC
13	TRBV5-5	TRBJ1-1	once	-	CASSLSPNTEAFF	TGTGCCAGCAGCTTATCGCCGAACACTGAAGCTTTCTTT
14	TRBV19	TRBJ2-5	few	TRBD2	CASMGTSGKETQYF	TGTGCCAGTATGGGGACTAGCGGGAAAGAGACCCAGTACTTC
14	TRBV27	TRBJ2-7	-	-	CASSPLPARREQYF	TGTGCCAGCAGTCCTCTCCCCGCGCGGCGGGAGCAGTACTTC
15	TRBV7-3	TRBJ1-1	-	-	CASSLAGTPNTEAFF	TGTGCCAGCAGCTTGGCCGGGACACCGAACACTGAAGCTTTCTTT
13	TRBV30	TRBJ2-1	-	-	CAWVGRRPGEQFF	TGTGCCTGGGTAGGACGAAGGCCAGGCGAGCAGTTCTTC
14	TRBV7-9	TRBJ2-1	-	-	CASSLAQGWNEQFF	TGTGCCAGCAGCTTAGCGCAGGGGTGGAATGAGCAGTTCTTC
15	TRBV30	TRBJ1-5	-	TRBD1	CAWSAPSGGVQPQHF	TGTGCCTGGAGTGCCCCGTCAGGGGGGGTTCAGCCCCAGCATTTT
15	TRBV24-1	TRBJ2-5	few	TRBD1	CATSDLQGARETQYF	TGTGCCACCAGTGACCTACAGGGGGCTAGGGAGACCCAGTACTTC
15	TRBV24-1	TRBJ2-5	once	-	CATSDGTVYQETQYF	TGTGCCACCAGTGACGGCACAGTGTACCAAGAGACCCAGTACTTC
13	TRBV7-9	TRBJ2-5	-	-	CASSLDFGGTQYF	TGTGCCAGCAGCTTAGACTTCGGGGGGACCCAGTACTTC
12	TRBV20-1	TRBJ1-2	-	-	CSAGGANYGYTF	TGCAGTGCTGGTGGTGCGAACTATGGCTACACCTTC
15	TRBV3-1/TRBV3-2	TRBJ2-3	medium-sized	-	CASSQELSLRDTQYF	TGTGCCAGCAGCCAAGAGCTGTCTTTGAGGGATACGCAGTATTTT
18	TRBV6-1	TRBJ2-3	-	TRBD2	CASSASRGAGGPADTQYF	TGTGCCAGCAGTGCATCGAGGGGGGCGGGAGGGCCCGCAGATACGCAGTATTTT
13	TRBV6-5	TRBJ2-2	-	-	CASSYRATGELFF	TGTGCCAGCAGTTACAGGGCGACCGGGGAGCTGTTTTTT
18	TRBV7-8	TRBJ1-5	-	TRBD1	CASSHRDRGWGSNQPQHF	TGTGCCAGCAGCCACCGGGACAGGGGTTGGGGGAGCAATCAGCCCCAGCATTTT
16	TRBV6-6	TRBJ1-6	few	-	CASSYLSTDHNSPLHF	TGTGCCAGCAGTTACCTCTCGACTGACCATAATTCACCCCTCCACTTT
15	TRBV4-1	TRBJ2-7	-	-	CASSQDDGSGYEQYF	TGCGCCAGCAGCCAAGACGACGGGAGCGGGTACGAGCAGTACTTC
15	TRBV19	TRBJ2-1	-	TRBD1	CASSPLDRVSNEQFF	TGTGCCAGTAGCCCCCTTGACAGGGTAAGCAATGAGCAGTTCTTC
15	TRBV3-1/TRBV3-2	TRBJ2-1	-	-	CASSQVLSSYNEQFF	TGTGCCAGCAGCCAGGTCCTAAGCTCCTACAATGAGCAGTTCTTC
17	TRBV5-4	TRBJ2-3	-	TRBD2	CASSLKASGTSTDTQYF	TGTGCCAGCAGCTTGAAGGCTAGCGGGACTAGCACAGATACGCAGTATTTT
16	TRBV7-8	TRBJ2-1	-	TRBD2	CASSSPTSGRGNEQFF	TGTGCCAGCAGCTCACCGACTAGCGGGAGGGGAAATGAGCAGTTCTTC
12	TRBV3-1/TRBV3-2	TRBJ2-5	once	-	CASRGAPGTQYF	TGTGCCAGCAGGGGTGCTCCGGGGACCCAGTACTTC
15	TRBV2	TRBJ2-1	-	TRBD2	CASSRLAGFYNEQFF	TGTGCCAGCAGTAGACTAGCGGGCTTCTACAATGAGCAGTTCTTC
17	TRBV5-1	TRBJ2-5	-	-	CASSPFTSTSVQETQYF	TGCGCCAGCAGCCCGTTCACCAGTACAAGCGTCCAAGAGACCCAGTACTTC
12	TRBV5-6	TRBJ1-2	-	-	CASSFGGSGYTF	TGTGCCAGCAGCTTCGGGGGGAGTGGCTACACCTTC
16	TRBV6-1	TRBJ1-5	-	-	CASSARQEYSNQPQHF	TGTGCCAGCAGTGCTCGCCAGGAGTATAGCAATCAGCCCCAGCATTTT
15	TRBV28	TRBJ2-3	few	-	CASGPWAVPTDTQYF	TGTGCCAGCGGACCGTGGGCGGTCCCCACAGATACGCAGTATTTT
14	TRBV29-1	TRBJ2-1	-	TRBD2	CSVEDNAGRGEQFF	TGCAGCGTTGAAGACAACGCAGGGAGGGGCGAGCAGTTCTTC
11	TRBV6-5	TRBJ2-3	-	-	CASSPGDTQYF	TGTGCCAGCAGTCCGGGTGATACGCAGTATTTT
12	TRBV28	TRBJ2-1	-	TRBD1	CASKGQANEQFF	TGTGCCAGCAAAGGACAGGCCAATGAGCAGTTCTTC
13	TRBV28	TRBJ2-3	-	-	CASSFGSTDTQYF	TGTGCCAGCAGTTTTGGCAGCACAGATACGCAGTATTTT